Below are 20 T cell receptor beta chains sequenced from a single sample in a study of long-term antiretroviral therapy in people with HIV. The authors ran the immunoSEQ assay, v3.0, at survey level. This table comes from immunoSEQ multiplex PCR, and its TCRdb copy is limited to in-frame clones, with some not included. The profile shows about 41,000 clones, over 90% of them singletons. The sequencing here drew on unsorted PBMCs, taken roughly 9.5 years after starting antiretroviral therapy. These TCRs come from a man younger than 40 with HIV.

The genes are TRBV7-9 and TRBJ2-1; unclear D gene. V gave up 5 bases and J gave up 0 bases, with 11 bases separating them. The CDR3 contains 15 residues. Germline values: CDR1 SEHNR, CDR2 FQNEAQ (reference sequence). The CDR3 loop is CASSPQHSSYNEQFF. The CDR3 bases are TGTGCCAGCAGCCCCCAGCACAGCTCCTACAATGAGCAGTTCTTC.

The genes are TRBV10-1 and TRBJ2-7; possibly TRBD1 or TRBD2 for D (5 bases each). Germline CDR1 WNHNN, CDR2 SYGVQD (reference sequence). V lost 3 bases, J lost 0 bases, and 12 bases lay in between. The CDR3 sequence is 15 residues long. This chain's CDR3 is CASSDPGPSSYEQYF. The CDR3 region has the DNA TGCGCCAGCAGTGACCCGGGACCGAGCTCCTACGAGCAGTACTTC.

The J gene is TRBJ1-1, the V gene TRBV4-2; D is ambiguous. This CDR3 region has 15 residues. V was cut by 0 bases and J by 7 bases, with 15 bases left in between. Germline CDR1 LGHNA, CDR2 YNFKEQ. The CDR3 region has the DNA TGTGCCAGCAGCCAAGATTCACAGATTCCCTTTGAAGCTTTCTTT. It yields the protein CASSQDSQIPFEAFF.

The CDR3 coding sequence is TGTGCCAGCAGTGAATTCTACGAGCAGTACGTC. Residues: CASSEFYEQYV. The chain recombines TRBV6-1 with TRBJ2-7; D is unclear. The germline V gene encodes CDR1 MNHNS and CDR2 SASEGT. The V end was cut by 2 bases, the J end by 3 bases, with 2 bases between. CDR3 size: 11 residues.

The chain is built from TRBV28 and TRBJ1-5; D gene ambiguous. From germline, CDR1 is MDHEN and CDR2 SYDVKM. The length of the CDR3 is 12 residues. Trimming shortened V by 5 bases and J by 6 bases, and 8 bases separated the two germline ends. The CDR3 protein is CASSLIGQPQHF. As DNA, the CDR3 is TGTGCCAGCAGTCTAATTGGTCAGCCCCAGCATTTT.

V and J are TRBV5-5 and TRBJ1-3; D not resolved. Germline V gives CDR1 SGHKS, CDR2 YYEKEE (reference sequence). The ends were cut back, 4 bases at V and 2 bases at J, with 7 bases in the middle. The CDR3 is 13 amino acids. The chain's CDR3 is CASSDYTGNTIYF. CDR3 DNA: TGTGCCAGCAGCGATTATACTGGAAACACCATATATTTT.

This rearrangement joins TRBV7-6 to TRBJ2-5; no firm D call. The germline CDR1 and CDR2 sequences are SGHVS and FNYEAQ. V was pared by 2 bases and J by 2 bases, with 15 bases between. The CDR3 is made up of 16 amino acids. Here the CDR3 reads CASSLRRAARQETQYF. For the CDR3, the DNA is TGTGCCAGCAGCTTAAGGCGTGCGGCACGGCAAGAGACCCAGTACTTC. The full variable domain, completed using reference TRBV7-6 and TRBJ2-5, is GAGVSQSPRYKVTKRGQDVALRCDPISGHVSLYWYRQALGQGPEFLTYFNYEAQQDKSGLPNDRFSAERPEGSISTLTIQRTEQRDSAMYRCASSLRRAARQETQYFGPGTRLLVL.

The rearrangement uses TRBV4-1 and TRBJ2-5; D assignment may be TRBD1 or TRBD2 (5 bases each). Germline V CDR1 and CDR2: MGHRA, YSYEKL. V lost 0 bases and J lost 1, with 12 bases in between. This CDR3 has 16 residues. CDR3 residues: CASSQDAGALQETQYF. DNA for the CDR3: TGCGCCAGCAGCCAAGATGCCGGGGCCCTCCAAGAGACCCAGTACTTC.

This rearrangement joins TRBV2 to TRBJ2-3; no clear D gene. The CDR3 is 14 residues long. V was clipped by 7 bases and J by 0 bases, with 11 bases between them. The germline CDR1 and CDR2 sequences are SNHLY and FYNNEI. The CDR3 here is CASKLGPSTDTQYF. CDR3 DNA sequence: TGTGCCAGCAAACTGGGCCCTAGCACAGATACGCAGTATTTT.

CDR3 residues: CAISDPGQRTDTQYF. The CDR3 nucleotides are TGTGCCATCAGTGACCCCGGACAGCGCACAGATACGCAGTATTTT. This chain joins TRBV10-3 and TRBJ2-3; D perhaps matches TRBD1 (6 bases). This CDR3 has 15 amino acids. The germline V and J ends were trimmed by 3 bases and 1 base, with 11 bases remaining between them. Germline V CDR1 and CDR2: ENHRY, SYGVKD.

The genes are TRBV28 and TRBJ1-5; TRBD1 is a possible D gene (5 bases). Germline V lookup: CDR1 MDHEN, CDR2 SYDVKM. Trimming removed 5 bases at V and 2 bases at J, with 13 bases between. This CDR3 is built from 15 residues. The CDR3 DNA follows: TGTGCCAGCAGTCTCCTTAGGGGTGGCAATCAGCCCCAGCATTTT. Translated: CASSLLRGGNQPQHF.

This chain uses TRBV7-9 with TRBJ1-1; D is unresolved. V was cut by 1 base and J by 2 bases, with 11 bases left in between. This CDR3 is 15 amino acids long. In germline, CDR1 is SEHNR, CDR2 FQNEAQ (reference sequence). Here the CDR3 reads CASSLGGLRNTEAFF. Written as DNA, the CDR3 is TGTGCCAGCAGCTTAGGAGGGTTAAGAAACACTGAAGCTTTCTTT.

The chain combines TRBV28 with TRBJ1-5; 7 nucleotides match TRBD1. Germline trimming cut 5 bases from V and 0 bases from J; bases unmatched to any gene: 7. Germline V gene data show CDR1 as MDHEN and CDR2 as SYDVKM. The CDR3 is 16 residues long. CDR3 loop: CASSPRDSYSNQPQHF. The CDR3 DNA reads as TGTGCCAGCAGTCCCCGGGACAGCTATAGCAATCAGCCCCAGCATTTT. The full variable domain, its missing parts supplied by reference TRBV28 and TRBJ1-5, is DVKVTQSSRYLVKRTGEKVFLECVQDMDHENMFWYRQDPGLGLRLIYFSYDVKMKEKGDIPEGYSVSREKKERFSLILESASTNQTSMYLCASSPRDSYSNQPQHFGDGTRLSIL.

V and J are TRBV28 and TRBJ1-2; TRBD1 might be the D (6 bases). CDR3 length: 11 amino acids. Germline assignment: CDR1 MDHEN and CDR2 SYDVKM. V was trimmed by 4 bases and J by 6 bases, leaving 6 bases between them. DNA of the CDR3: TGTGCCAGCAGTTACAGGGATGGCTACACCTTC. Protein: CASSYRDGYTF.

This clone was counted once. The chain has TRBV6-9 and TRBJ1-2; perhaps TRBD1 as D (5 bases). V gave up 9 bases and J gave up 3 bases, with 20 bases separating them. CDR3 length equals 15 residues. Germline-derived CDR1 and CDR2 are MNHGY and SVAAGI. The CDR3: CASRDHRSSDYGYTF. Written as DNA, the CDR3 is TGTGCCAGTCGCGATCACAGGTCTTCTGACTATGGCTACACCTTC.

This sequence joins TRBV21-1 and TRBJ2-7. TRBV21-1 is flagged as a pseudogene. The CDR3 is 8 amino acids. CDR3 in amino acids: CASSKAHV. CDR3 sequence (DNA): TGTGCCAGCAGCAAAGCGCACGTC.

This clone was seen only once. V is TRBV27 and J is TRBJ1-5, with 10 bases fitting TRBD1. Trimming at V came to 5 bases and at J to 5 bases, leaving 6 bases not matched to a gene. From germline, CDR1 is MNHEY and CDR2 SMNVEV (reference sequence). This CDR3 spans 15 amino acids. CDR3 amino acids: CASSPRTGGDQPQHF. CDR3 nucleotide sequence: TGTGCCAGCAGTCCCCGGACAGGGGGGGATCAGCCCCAGCATTTT.

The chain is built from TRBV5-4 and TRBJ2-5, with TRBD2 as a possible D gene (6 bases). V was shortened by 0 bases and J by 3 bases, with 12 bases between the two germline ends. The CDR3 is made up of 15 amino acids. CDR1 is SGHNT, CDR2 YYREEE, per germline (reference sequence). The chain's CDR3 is CASSLAGGTKETQYF. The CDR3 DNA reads TGTGCCAGCAGCTTGGCCGGCGGGACGAAAGAGACCCAGTACTTC.

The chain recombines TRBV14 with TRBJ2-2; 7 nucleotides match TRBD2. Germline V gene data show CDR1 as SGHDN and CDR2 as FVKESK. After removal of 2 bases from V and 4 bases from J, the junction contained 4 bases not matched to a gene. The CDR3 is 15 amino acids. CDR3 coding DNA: TGTGCCAGCAGCCAAAGGCTAGCGGCCACCGGGGAGCTGTTTTTT. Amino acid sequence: CASSQRLAATGELFF.

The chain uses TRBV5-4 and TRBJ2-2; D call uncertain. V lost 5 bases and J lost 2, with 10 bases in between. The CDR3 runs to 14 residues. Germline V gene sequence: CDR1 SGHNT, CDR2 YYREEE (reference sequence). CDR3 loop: CASSAEENTGELFF. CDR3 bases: TGTGCCAGCAGTGCCGAGGAAAACACCGGGGAGCTGTTTTTT.